This TCR beta chain stems from a study of cytomegalovirus exposure and HLA in healthy donors (dated by TCRdb to between 2016 and 2019). Regarding the complete study: In an earlier analysis of roughly 500 of the donors, approximately 300 Gb of sequence data and some 120 million unique TCR beta sequences from 150 million to 200 million T cells were reported. Among 398 genotyped donors of the cohort, an average of approximately 240,000 unique TCR beta nucleotide sequences were sequenced per donor, about a sixth of them non-productive. To study patterns of TCR occurrence, a later analysis re-analyzed previously published TCR beta repertoires from around 670 donors and added high-resolution HLA genotyping. Every discovery cohort repertoire had been produced on one sequencing platform. An early release that covered several hundred HLA-typed donors contained 250 to 350 gigabases of sequencing data and 65 million to 100 million unique TCR sequences. To predict cytomegalovirus infection status, the study combined high-throughput TCR immunosequencing, statistical association of individual TCRs with disease status, and machine learning. Alongside the repertoire data, information on donor age, sex, ethnicity and CMV serostatus was compiled. Class I and class II HLA loci were covered by the typing at four-digit resolution. The later analysis used no new phenotypic data to find candidate immune exposures, relying instead on TCR beta sequences and their occurrence across donors. In an earlier analysis of 500 to 650 of the donors, high-throughput TCR beta sequencing was used to judge whether each TCR beta V gene segment behaved as functional or pseudogenic. Besides the first cohort of around 670 subjects, a separate validation cohort made up of about 120 different subjects was used. Among the roughly 430 genotyped donors, around 79% belonged to the genetic ancestry cluster associated with self-reported Caucasian donors. A later genetic analysis used genome-wide SNP genotypes for about three fifths of the 666 donors, treating that subset as a discovery cohort. The study used immunosequencing to profile the T cell repertoires of approximately 630 subjects and linked those repertoires to cytomegalovirus serostatus. Four to six DR-DQ haplotypes were handled as single units for association and clustering, since linkage in the cohort was strong. The number of donors typed differed by locus, with 629-630 for A, B, C, DRB1 and DQB1, 522 for DQA1, about 610 for DPA1, and roughly 450 for DPB1. The aim of the study was to test whether cataloging public T cell receptors could identify signatures of past pathogen exposure. General findings and caveats noted by the study authors: Compared with equally common non-associated chains, HLA-associated TCR beta chains in a later analysis were more clonally expanded and had lower generation probabilities. Correlated functional status among segregating V segments might be attributable to linkage disequilibrium, but an unknown experimental factor could not be ruled out. Most TCR sequences were seen in very few donors, while some public TCRs were found in many individuals. Because some donors lacked HLA typing at each locus, the association tests relied only on the typed subset. The 87-base-pair reads could not distinguish some IMGT-functional V segments, including TRBV6-2 and TRBV6-3, so those segments were excluded. This cohort had only TCR beta chains sequenced, and the lack of alpha or paired-chain data limited which features could be detected. Because counts were too low, 15 to 20 rarely observed V segments, including chromosome 9 orphons, were excluded from the earlier analysis of roughly 580 of the donors. According to a later analysis, most CMV-associated TCR beta chains appeared to be HLA-restricted, and the HLA associations seemed to be driven largely by CMV exposure. A later genetic analysis associated a missense DCLRE1C variant with V-gene and J-gene trimming of TCR beta chains, and an independent cohort replicated the association. The study gave a list of some 150 TCR beta chains associated with cytomegalovirus. A few of the identified cytomegalovirus-associated TCR beta chains were confirmed in vitro to be specific for cytomegalovirus antigens. In a later analysis, TCR association rates were found to vary across HLA loci, with the most associated TCRs seen for DRB1 alleles and the fewest for HLA-C alleles. Immune exposure information for the cohort was limited to CMV serostatus. Cytomegalovirus status was reported to be diagnosed by the classifier with high specificity and sensitivity in both the original and validation cohorts. Strong co-occurrence of HLA alleles, especially DR and DQ, made assigning TCR associations to individual alleles difficult. The presence/absence analyses assumed that sequencing depth was roughly uniform across donors, and that assumption may not be true. The authors suggested that the approach could potentially be extended to other disease states and immunological phenotypes. A later analysis associated about 17,000 TCR beta sequences with specific HLA alleles at a false discovery rate of 0.05. In a later analysis, several top co-occurrence clusters were reported to appear linked to parvovirus B19, influenza, CMV and Epstein-Barr virus. The sequencing pipeline was judged likely to have produced a cluster of highly shared sequence variants as a technical artifact. An earlier analysis of 587 of the donors showed that most TCR beta V segments appeared in productive rearrangements either about 90% or about 30% of the time, which broadly matched IMGT annotations. A further reported finding was that TCR beta sequences accurately predicted the HLA-A and HLA-B alleles for most subjects in the first cohort. A later genetic analysis reported fewer N-insertions in productive TCRs among donors in an Asian-associated ancestry cluster than the roughly 620-donor mean.

As encoded in the germline V gene, CDR1 is MGHDK while CDR2 is SYGVNS. Inclusive of the bounding cysteine and phenylalanine, the CDR3 is 13 residues long. Just CDR3 DNA is preserved here, 39 bases in frame from base 1. V loses 5 bases, J loses 1 base, and the germline ends lie 7 bases apart. Preparation of the library involved the immunoSEQ multiplex PCR assay. For the multiplex PCR, a mixture combining 60 forward primers for TCR Vbeta segments and 13 reverse primers for TCR Jbeta segments was used. A multiplex PCR assay on genomic DNA amplified the CDR3 region of rearranged TCR beta genes. The Illumina HiSeq System was used to sequence the amplified TCR beta libraries as 87-base-pair reads. For the original study's pipeline: In a later analysis, approximately 74 million unique TCR beta chains were counted across the 666 repertoires, and around 10 million of these chains were shared by at least two donors. Raw reads were error-corrected and collapsed into unique sequences by a nearest-neighbor algorithm in which closely related sequences were merged to remove PCR and sequencing errors. To assign V, D and J gene segments, CDR3 sequences were aligned to IMGT reference sequences. For a sequence to be retained, a match of at least six nucleotides to both a V gene segment and a J gene segment was required. A rearrangement counted as productive if the CDR3 had no stop codons and remained in frame with V and J, and every other rearrangement counted as non-productive. Following IMGT convention, CDR3 was defined as the stretch from the second conserved V-encoded cysteine to the conserved J-encoded phenylalanine. In an earlier analysis of more than 550 of the donors, sequences lacking an unambiguous match to a single V gene segment were excluded. An earlier analysis of just under 600 of the donors called V segments functional above 56.7% productive rearrangements and segregating when the between-donor standard deviation exceeded 5%. To diagnose cytomegalovirus status from the catalog of TCR beta chain sequences, a statistical classification framework was built. V and J gene assignment, in a later analysis, came from comparing TCR nucleotide sequences with IMGT/GENE-DB human TR gene sequences. A later analysis assigned CDR3 sequences and most-parsimonious VDJ recombination scenarios with the TCRdist pipeline. In a later analysis, every TCR beta chain was defined by the combination of its CDR3 amino acid sequence and its V-gene family, and reads without a unique V-gene family were dropped. As a way to deal with suspected cross-contamination and a sequencing artifact, a later analysis dropped roughly 600 nucleotide sequences that were highly shared and had low generation probability. In a later analysis, a clonal expansion index was calculated for each public chain from normalized within-repertoire ranks of inferred template counts. In a later analysis, generation probabilities were computed with a VDJ recombination model fitted to out-of-frame rearrangements, and the resulting probabilities were checked against IGoR. Hypergeometric tests were used in a later analysis to score TCR-TCR, TCR-HLA and TCR-CMV co-occurrence, with a repertoire-size bias correction applied to the TCR pairs. False discovery rates were estimated in a later analysis by permuting HLA or CMV assignments 20 times. In a later analysis, co-occurring TCRs were grouped using DBSCAN, with TCRdist sequence similarity added in when clustering inside HLA-allele-positive subsets. Co-occurrence clustering excluded repertoires with fewer than 30,000 or more than 120,000 public chains, plus five with anomalous nucleotide sharing. This is the immuneACCESS table as TCRdb keeps it, with only in-frame sequences that have V and J called. A part of the clones is gone; compared with another copy, unresolved V genes explain less than half, and the rest is unexplained. The V and J calls and clone size were taken over from that table, and D and trimming were inferred from the DNA. A total of some 200,000 clones appear in this sample, 82% of them only once. The top ten constitute 0.075% to 0.1% of the sample.

The cohort consisted of some 670 healthy bone marrow donors. At the time of sampling, every cohort member was nominally healthy, though immune exposures that went unrecorded were likely present. The donor tested CMV seronegative and was one of the 352 seronegative cohort members. Every donor gave a peripheral blood sample, and the peripheral blood mononuclear cells from that sample were used for TCR beta sequencing. Genomic DNA was extracted from the blood cell samples with the Qiagen DNeasy Blood Extraction Kit. Concerning this clone itself: What this receptor recognizes is not known. Base qualities are not recorded, but no much larger clone differs from it by a single base.

This TCR was sampled from a boy aged 2-9 years in good health and CMV-seronegative. The sample taken for sequencing was PBMCs. This sequence uses TRBV25-1 and TRBJ2-3; no D gene call is confident. Read as DNA, the sequence is TGTGCCAGCAGTTTTCAGGGCACAGATACGCAGTATTTT. Its amino acids are CASSFQGTDTQYF.